The 31 T cell receptor beta chains presented below share a single source sample, sequenced in a study of blood T cell repertoires in COVID-19. Libraries were prepared by immunoSEQ multiplex PCR; TCRdb keeps only in-frame clonotypes and omits some of them. The profile shows 250,000 to 300,000 clones, 88% of them singletons. The material sequenced was peripheral blood. These receptors were taken from a woman in her thirties with COVID-19, enrolled during active disease.

This clone appeared once. This chain connects TRBV28 to TRBJ1-4; 7 bases fit TRBD1. The CDR3 is 14 amino acids. CDR1 is MDHEN and CDR2 is SYDVKM in the germline V gene. V was clipped by 2 bases and J by 10 bases; unmatched bases: 7. The CDR3 here is CASSLTDRVGKLFF. In DNA, the CDR3 is TGTGCCAGCAGTTTAACAGACAGGGTGGGAAAACTGTTTTTT.

V gene TRBV14 combines with J gene TRBJ2-1, with D perhaps TRBD1 (6 bases). Germline lookup yields CDR1 SGHDN and CDR2 FVKESK. This CDR3 has 17 amino acids. The ends were cut back, 4 bases at V and 0 bases at J, with 16 bases in the middle. The CDR3 is CASSRWVGRGSYNEQFF. CDR3 in DNA: TGTGCCAGCAGCCGTTGGGTGGGCAGGGGCTCCTACAATGAGCAGTTCTTC.

The chain has TRBV18 and TRBJ1-3; D might be TRBD1 (6 bases). This CDR3 contains 16 residues. The germline V gene encodes CDR1 KGHSH and CDR2 LQKENI. Trimming cost V 3 bases and J 0 bases, with 12 bases left between them. DNA of the CDR3: TGTGCCAGCTCACCCACAGGGAAGAGCTCTGGAAACACCATATATTTT. Translating gives CASSPTGKSSGNTIYF.

The V and J genes are TRBV3-1 (or the pseudogene TRBV3-2) and TRBJ2-5; D possibly corresponds to TRBD1 (6 bases). Germline CDR1 and CDR2: LGHDT and YNNKEL (reference sequence). Deletions cut 3 bases from V and 5 bases from J, with 10 bases between. CDR3 length: 13 residues. The CDR3 spells CASSHQGTETQYF. CDR3 DNA sequence: TGTGCCAGCAGCCACCAGGGGACGGAGACCCAGTACTTC.

CDR3 coding DNA: TGTGCCAGCAGCGTAGTAGGGGCAGATACGCAGTATTTT. Encoded protein: CASSVVGADTQYF. The chain recombines TRBV9 with TRBJ2-3; weak D call: TRBD1 (5 bases). With 0 bases removed from V and 4 bases from J, the gap between germline ends came to 6 bases. Germline V lookup: CDR1 SGDLS, CDR2 YYNGEE. The CDR3 is 13 residues long.

The genes are TRBV2 and TRBJ1-5; D might be TRBD1 (5 bases). The length of the CDR3 is 16 residues. Trimming pared 9 bases from V and 2 bases from J, leaving 20 bases between. Germline CDR1 and CDR2: SNHLY and FYNNEI. CDR3 loop: CASGGGSEYGNQPQHF. The DNA of the CDR3 is TGTGCCAGTGGGGGGGGTTCAGAGTATGGCAATCAGCCCCAGCATTTT.

The CDR3, as DNA: TGTGCCACCGCGGAAACCGGGACAGCCTACGAGCAGTACTTC. Its translation: CATAETGTAYEQYF. The chain carries TRBV28 and TRBJ2-7; 7 bases are shared with TRBD1. The CDR3 runs to 14 residues. Trimming removed 10 bases from V and 2 bases from J; junction bases left unmatched: 11. Germline loops: CDR1 MDHEN, CDR2 SYDVKM.

V gene TRBV24-1 combines with J gene TRBJ1-2; D possibly corresponds to TRBD1 (6 bases). The germline CDR1 and CDR2 sequences are KGHDR and SFDVKD. Trimming took off 4 bases at V and 2 bases at J, with 10 bases between the two ends. The CDR3 loop spans 14 amino acids. The CDR3 protein is CATSDTGINYGYTF. The CDR3 region has the DNA TGTGCCACCAGTGACACAGGGATCAACTATGGCTACACCTTC.

This clone was observed a handful of times. The sample contains more than one DNA sequence encoding this CDR3. The chain couples TRBV29-1 to TRBJ2-7; 8 bases map to TRBD1. This CDR3 is 12 amino acids long. Trimming at V came to 7 bases and at J to 2 bases, leaving 4 bases not matched to a gene. From germline, CDR1 is SQVTM and CDR2 ANQGSEA. For the CDR3, the DNA is TGCAGCGGGAGGACAGGGCCCTACGAGCAGTACTTC. It codes for CSGRTGPYEQYF.

This chain uses TRBV5-4 with TRBJ2-7; D not certain. Trimming took 1 base from V and 4 from J, leaving 9 bases between them. The CDR3 has 13 amino acids. CDR1 and CDR2 (germline): SGHNT, YYREEE (reference sequence). As DNA, the CDR3 is TGTGCCAGCAGCTTGACTCCCCTTTACGAGCAGTACTTC. Translated, it gives CASSLTPLYEQYF.

This clone has just a few counts. The CDR3 bases are TGTGCCAGCTCACCACGAAACAGGGGAATGAACACTGAAGCTTTCTTT. It is translated as CASSPRNRGMNTEAFF. The V gene is TRBV18, the J gene TRBJ1-1, with 7 bases identical to TRBD1. Germline CDR1 reads KGHSH; CDR2 reads LQKENI. This CDR3 has 16 amino acids. V lost 1 base, J lost 0 bases, and 5 bases stayed unmatched.

V and J are TRBV7-2 and TRBJ2-2; 11 bases fit TRBD2. The CDR3 extends over 16 amino acids. V shed 2 bases and J 6 bases; nucleotides not matched to a gene: 5. Germline-derived CDR1 and CDR2 are SGHTA and FQGNSA. Written as DNA, the CDR3 is TGTGCCAGCAGCTTATACGGGACTAGCGGTTCCGGGGAGCTGTTTTTT. It is translated as CASSLYGTSGSGELFF.

The gene calls are TRBV5-4 and TRBJ2-5, with D tentatively TRBD1 (6 bases). This CDR3 has 13 residues. Germline-derived CDR1 and CDR2 are SGHNT and YYREEE (reference sequence). Trimming took off 3 bases at V and 5 bases at J, with 11 bases between the two ends. The CDR3, as DNA: TGTGCCAGCAGCTCCAGGGGAGAGGAGACCCAGTACTTC. This gives the protein CASSSRGEETQYF.

The chain joins TRBV5-1 to TRBJ2-7; weak D call: TRBD1 (6 bases). This CDR3 has 14 amino acids. Trimming shortened V by 8 bases and J by 6 bases, and 21 bases separated the two germline ends. The germline V gene encodes CDR1 SGHRS and CDR2 YFSETQ. The CDR3 sequence: CASTLRDTLSEQYF. CDR3 nucleotides: TGCGCCAGTACCCTCAGGGACACGTTGAGCGAGCAGTACTTC.

J is TRBJ1-1 and V is TRBV6-6, with a possible D match to TRBD1 (6 bases). Trimming pared 6 bases from V and 1 base from J, leaving 12 bases between. Germline V gives CDR1 MNHNY, CDR2 SVGAGI (reference sequence). The CDR3 sequence is 14 residues long. The CDR3 reads CASSRGQANTEAFF. CDR3 in DNA: TGTGCCAGCAGCAGGGGACAAGCGAACACTGAAGCTTTCTTT.

This chain connects TRBV19 to TRBJ2-1, with 7 bases aligning to TRBD2. Germline V gene lookup returns CDR1 LNHDA and CDR2 SQIVND (reference sequence). This CDR3 comprises 16 residues. The J segment lost 5 bases and the V segment lost 3 bases, leaving 10 bases of the junction unmatched. The CDR3 sequence: CASSMDTSGIHNEQFF. In DNA form, the CDR3 reads TGTGCCAGTAGTATGGACACGAGCGGGATCCACAATGAGCAGTTCTTC.

The V call is TRBV5-1, the J call TRBJ2-7; D is perhaps TRBD1 (6 bases). The CDR3 sequence is 14 residues long. With 2 bases removed from V and 5 bases from J, the gap between germline ends came to 14 bases. Germline assignment: CDR1 SGHRS and CDR2 YFSETQ. CDR3 in amino acids: CASSLTGLSHEQYF. CDR3 sequence (DNA): TGCGCCAGCAGCTTAACAGGGCTCTCGCACGAGCAGTACTTC.

This CDR3 reads CASSYSRVSGNTIYF. The DNA for the CDR3 is TGTGCCAGCAGTTATTCCAGGGTCTCTGGAAACACCATATATTTT. The chain carries TRBV6-5 and TRBJ1-3, with D tentatively TRBD1 (5 bases). This CDR3 contains 15 residues. With 3 bases removed from V and 0 bases from J, the gap between germline ends came to 9 bases. Germline loops: CDR1 MNHEY, CDR2 SVGAGI.

Here the CDR3 DNA reads TGTGCCAGCAGGTTGGGGAGGGACACTGAAGCTTTCTTT. Encoded protein: CASRLGRDTEAFF. The chain has TRBV13 and TRBJ1-1; D remains unclear. Per the germline V gene, CDR1 is PRHDT and CDR2 is FYEKMQ (reference sequence). V lost 6 bases and J lost 3, with 11 bases in between. The CDR3 is 13 residues long.

V and J are TRBV7-9 and TRBJ1-1; a possible D gene is TRBD1 (5 bases). Germline CDR1 SEHNR, CDR2 FQNEAQ (reference sequence). The CDR3 consists of 13 residues. V lost 5 bases to trimming and J lost 6 bases, with 13 bases between them. The CDR3 is CASSGRGAAEAFF. In nucleotides, the CDR3 is TGTGCCAGCAGCGGCCGCGGGGCCGCTGAAGCTTTCTTT.

The rearrangement joins TRBV6-5 to TRBJ2-1; D might be TRBD1 (6 bases). The CDR3 contains 15 residues. V lost 0 bases and J lost 6, with 12 bases in between. CDR1 is MNHEY and CDR2 is SVGAGI in the germline V gene. DNA of the CDR3: TGTGCCAGCAGTTACTCGTCAGGGGAAGGCAATGAGCAGTTCTTC. It yields the protein CASSYSSGEGNEQFF.

This chain connects TRBV7-9 to TRBJ1-5, with 7 bases aligning to TRBD1. This CDR3 spans 14 amino acids. Germline V CDR1 and CDR2: SEHNR, FQNEAQ (reference sequence). With 6 bases clipped from V and 3 bases from J, the junction kept 5 bases outside the gene matches. The CDR3 here is CASSKTGDNQPQHF. For the CDR3, the DNA is TGTGCCAGCAGTAAAACAGGGGACAATCAGCCCCAGCATTTT.

The rearrangement links TRBV7-2 to TRBJ2-1; the D gene is possibly TRBD1 (5 bases). The ends were cut back, 4 bases at V and 0 bases at J, with 10 bases in the middle. In germline, CDR1 is SGHTA, CDR2 FQGNSA. The CDR3 extends over 15 amino acids. CDR3 residues: CASSYRMSSYNEQFF. The DNA of the CDR3 is TGTGCCAGCAGCTACAGGATGAGCTCCTACAATGAGCAGTTCTTC.

The chain carries TRBV10-3 and TRBJ1-4; D possibly corresponds to TRBD1 (5 bases). CDR3 length: 13 residues. Trimming removed 6 bases from V and 5 bases from J, with 10 bases in between. From germline, CDR1 is ENHRY and CDR2 SYGVKD. This CDR3 reads CAIRETVNEKLFF. The CDR3 nucleotides read TGTGCCATCAGGGAGACAGTAAATGAAAAACTGTTTTTT.

This clone was seen a single time. Other DNA sequences in this sample translate to the same CDR3. The V gene is TRBV18, the J gene TRBJ2-1; D gene unclear. V lost 3 bases, J lost 7 bases, and 4 bases lay in between. Germline V lookup: CDR1 KGHSH, CDR2 LQKENI. CDR3 length equals 11 residues. CDR3 nucleotides: TGTGCCAGCTCACCCGGTAATGAGCAGTTCTTC. The encoded protein is CASSPGNEQFF. The entire variable domain, with the rest obtained from reference TRBV18 and TRBJ2-1, is as follows: NAGVMQNPRHLVRRRGQEARLRCSPMKGHSHVYWYRQLPEEGLKFMVYLQKENIIDESGMPKERFSAEFPKEGPSILRIQQVVRGDSAAYFCASSPGNEQFFGPGTRLTVL.

The chain is built from TRBV19 and TRBJ1-2, with TRBD1 identical over 7 bases. Looked up from germline, CDR1 is LNHDA and CDR2 is SQIVND (reference sequence). This CDR3 region has 14 residues. J was trimmed by 0 bases and V by 4 bases; bases with no gene match: 2. The CDR3 bases are TGTGCCAGTAGTAGGGGACAGACTAACTATGGCTACACCTTC. As protein: CASSRGQTNYGYTF.

This clone was detected once. The rearrangement joins TRBV6-5 to TRBJ2-7; TRBD2 might be the D (6 bases). This CDR3 has 15 amino acids. Germline CDR1 and CDR2: MNHEY and SVGAGI. Trimming took 5 bases from V and 5 from J, leaving 19 bases between them. The CDR3 region has the DNA TGTGCCAGCAGTCAAAGGACCAACGGGGGTCACGAGCAGTACTTC. It encodes CASSQRTNGGHEQYF.

The chain has TRBV9 and TRBJ2-1, with 10 bases that match TRBD1. J lost 10 bases, V lost 1 base, and 8 bases had no gene match. There are 15 residues in the CDR3. Germline-derived CDR1 and CDR2 are SGDLS and YYNGEE. The CDR3 DNA reads TGTGCCAGCAGCGTAAGGGACAGGGGCTGGGGCGAGCAGTTCTTC. Its protein is CASSVRDRGWGEQFF.

The chain employs TRBV5-4 and TRBJ2-5, with D possibly matching TRBD2 (5 bases). CDR3 size: 11 residues. Germline values: CDR1 SGHNT, CDR2 YYREEE (reference sequence). Trimming pared 3 bases from V and 8 bases from J, leaving 8 bases between. For the CDR3, the DNA is TGTGCCAGCAGCTCGAGGGATACCCAGTACTTC. It specifies CASSSRDTQYF. The full variable domain, its missing parts supplied by reference TRBV5-4 and TRBJ2-5, is ETGVTQSPTHLIKTRGQQVTLRCSSQSGHNTVSWYQQALGQGPQFIFQYYREEENGRGNFPPRFSGLQFPNYSSELNVNALELDDSALYLCASSSRDTQYFGPGTRLLVL.

The V and J genes are TRBV21-1 and TRBJ1-2; whether TRBD1, the table's D call, matches the DNA was not checked. TRBV21-1 counts as a pseudogene. CDR3 length: 17 amino acids. The CDR3 DNA sequence: TGTGCCAGCAGCAAAGAAGGGAGGGACAGGGACCATTATGGCTACACCTTC. Protein: CASSKEGRDRDHYGYTF.

The rearrangement joins TRBV10-3 to TRBJ1-1; TRBD1 aligns across 7 bases. The CDR3 sequence is 16 residues long. Trimming cost V 8 bases and J 0 bases; bases outside gene matches: 12. Germline V gene data show CDR1 as ENHRY and CDR2 as SYGVKD. The DNA of the CDR3 is TGTGCCATCGGGGGGAGACAGGGTAGCCTGAACACTGAAGCTTTCTTT. It yields the protein CAIGGRQGSLNTEAFF.